This T cell receptor beta chain was obtained from a study of vaccination and CD4 T cells after COVID-19. A remark on this clonotype: Its antigen is currently unknown.

Treatment in this sample: approximately 9-day PBMC culture with coronavirus spike peptide pools or control peptides (ViraFEST assay). The germline gives CDR1 MNHNS, CDR2 SASEGT. CDR3 length: 12 amino acids. Trimming cost V 7 bases and J 6 bases; bases outside gene matches: 2. Cultured CD4+ T cell DNA was sequenced using the Oncomine TCR Beta short-read assay. From cultured CD4+ T cells, genomic DNA was extracted. TCRdb itself ran the PCR reads through MiXCR, one entry per CDR3 protein. The table has more than 14,000 distinct CDR3 sequences, over 45% seen once. This chain links TRBV6-1 with TRBJ1-2; 10 positions match TRBD1. Sequencing used CD4+ T cells from blood, cultured in vitro. This receptor was obtained from a human donor who had recovered from COVID-19. CDR3: CASIGTGDGYTF. The CDR3 bases are TGTGCCAGCATCGGGACAGGGGATGGCTACACCTTC.